The subject of this entry is one T cell receptor (beta chain). Its antigen is not known. This CDR3 spans 14 amino acids. Germline V gene sequence: CDR1 SGHRS, CDR2 YFSETQ. V was cut by 4 bases and J by 0 bases, with 10 bases left in between. These data are taken from a study of T cells in tuberculosis. Across the whole study: IGRA-negative adolescents, IGRA-positive adolescents with latent tuberculosis and adults with active tuberculosis formed this South African cohort. Study-level points and caveats: Selection depended on which cryopreserved specimens were available.

The method was immunoSEQ multiplex PCR; TCRdb's version includes in-frame clones alone and lacks a portion of them. The sample contains tens of thousands of clones, about 95% of which appear only once. The specimen sequenced was PBMCs. The clonotype originates from a donor aged 10-29 years with latent tuberculosis or without tuberculosis infection. The chain carries TRBV5-1 and TRBJ1-1; no definite D call. In DNA form, the CDR3 reads TGCGCCAGCAGCCTGGACGCGATGAACACTGAAGCTTTCTTT. It specifies CASSLDAMNTEAFF.